The clone carrying this T cell receptor beta chain occurred many times. Its cognate antigen is unknown. Trimming took off 4 bases at V and 8 bases at J, with 13 bases between the two ends. This CDR3 comprises 12 residues. Per the germline V gene, CDR1 is SQVTM and CDR2 is ANQGSEA. This sample is part of a study of metastatic and nonmetastatic thyroid tumors. Study as a whole: From malignant and benign thyroid patients, repertoires in blood and in tumor or nodule tissue were compared.

In the study's own analysis: Clinicopathological groups supplied CDR3 differences that were used to build a distant-metastasis classifier for papillary thyroid cancer. MiXCR re-clonotyped the PCR reads for TCRdb. TCRdb's processing, not the authors' own work, is the source of the V and J calls. The data show about 70,000 clones, 15% to 20% seen once. None of the patients had undergone any treatment ahead of thyroid surgery. Points from the study as a whole: The reported finding was significantly higher TCR beta diversity in malignant thyroid tumors relative to benign nodules, in blood and tumor.

The sequence was obtained from a female donor with papillary thyroid cancer or a benign thyroid nodule (not recorded which). Some clones in this sample may be carry-over from other donors' samples. This chain uses TRBV29-1 with TRBJ2-3; D possibly corresponds to TRBD2 (6 bases). The sample was blood. The CDR3 coding sequence is TGCAGCGTTGCAAGGGCCGGGGGTACGCAGTATTTT. Its translation: CSVARAGGTQYF.